The rows below give T cell receptor beta chains drawn from one sample of a study of blood T cells in healthy people across ages. TCRdb reprocessed the 5' RACE reads with MiXCR, giving one entry per CDR3 protein. The table lists more than 1.4 million distinct CDR3 sequences, 42% of them singletons, with 7.9% in the top ten. The sample taken for sequencing was blood. These receptors all stem from a woman between 18 and 29 years old in good health. Each CDR3 is given with its conserved first and last residue. The D gene is left open where the match is weak. Clone size is shown for a subset of rows, as once, few, many or a class of expanded clone.

D	J	V	size	CDR3	DNA
-	TRBJ2-3	TRBV12-3/TRBV12-4	-	CASSGLTFTDTQYF	TGTGCCAGCAGCGGACTTACCTTCACAGATACGCAGTATTTT
-	TRBJ2-7	TRBV10-3	few	CAISDLRDDYEQYF	TGTGCCATCAGTGACCTCCGGGACGACTACGAGCAGTACTTC
TRBD1	TRBJ1-5	TRBV12-3/TRBV12-4	-	CASSPDRGFSPQHF	TGTGCCAGCAGCCCCGACAGGGGCTTTTCGCCCCAGCATTTT
TRBD1	TRBJ1-1	TRBV6-5	few	CASSYWVTGQRRTEAFF	TGTGCCAGCAGTTATTGGGTAACGGGACAGCGGCGGACTGAAGCTTTCTTT
TRBD2	TRBJ2-1	TRBV20-1	once	CSASPLASGGYNEQFF	TGCAGTGCTAGTCCTCTCGCTAGCGGGGGGTACAATGAGCAGTTCTTC
-	TRBJ2-3	TRBV10-3	few	CDTSATNRQLSTDTQYF	TGTGACACCAGTGCAACGAATCGGCAGCTGAGCACAGATACGCAGTATTTT
-	TRBJ1-2	TRBV7-9	many	CASRGTSVYGYTF	TGTGCCAGCAGAGGGACTTCAGTATATGGCTACACCTTC
-	TRBJ1-5	TRBV5-6	-	CASSVSGVNQPQHF	TGTGCCAGCAGCGTATCAGGAGTCAATCAGCCCCAGCATTTT
-	TRBJ1-1	TRBV4-1	-	CASSRGRRDTEAFF	TGCGCCAGCAGCCGGGGGCGGCGTGACACTGAAGCTTTCTTT
-	TRBJ2-3	TRBV12-3/TRBV12-4	-	CASSLNRLTFSTDTQYF	TGTGCCAGCAGTTTAAACAGACTAACATTTAGCACAGATACGCAGTATTTT
TRBD1	TRBJ1-2	TRBV10-3	-	CAISEMTGTGGYTF	TGTGCCATCAGTGAGATGACAGGGACGGGTGGCTACACCTTC
-	TRBJ1-2	TRBV5-1	few	CASSLGNNNYGYTF	TGCGCCAGCAGCTTGGGGAACAATAACTATGGCTACACCTTC
TRBD1	TRBJ2-7	TRBV9	-	CASSATGVLDEQYF	TGTGCCAGCAGCGCAACAGGGGTATTGGACGAGCAGTACTTC
TRBD2	TRBJ2-7	TRBV5-1	-	CASSYQAGGPNEQYF	TGCGCCAGCAGCTACCAAGCGGGGGGGCCAAACGAGCAGTACTTC
TRBD2	TRBJ2-3	TRBV6-1	-	CASSESPEGLAGSDTQYF	TGTGCCAGCAGTGAGAGCCCTGAAGGACTAGCGGGATCAGATACGCAGTATTTT
-	TRBJ2-5	TRBV5-5	-	CASSFSVLQETQYF	TGTGCCAGCAGCTTCTCGGTTCTTCAAGAGACCCAGTACTTC
TRBD2	TRBJ2-2	TRBV20-1	-	CSARGATSGSPGELFF	TGCAGTGCTAGGGGTGCGACTAGCGGGAGTCCCGGGGAGCTGTTTTTT
-	TRBJ2-7	TRBV4-1	-	CASNRLPTGGSLYEQYF	TGCGCCAGCAACCGCCTACCCACTGGGGGAAGCCTCTACGAGCAGTACTTC
-	TRBJ2-7	TRBV6-6	-	CASRVTGKNPFEQYF	TGTGCCAGCAGGGTAACCGGGAAAAATCCCTTCGAGCAGTACTTC
TRBD2	TRBJ2-3	TRBV5-1	-	CASSWLTAGEDTQYF	TGCGCCAGCAGTTGGCTGACAGCGGGAGAGGACACGCAGTATTTT
-	TRBJ2-1	TRBV11-2	few	CASSPQTTYSYNEQFF	TGTGCCAGCAGCCCCCAAACTACCTACTCCTACAATGAGCAGTTCTTC
TRBD2	TRBJ2-5	TRBV7-6	few	CASILLPPSGGRETQYF	TGTGCCAGCATTCTACTCCCCCCTAGCGGGGGACGAGAGACCCAGTACTTC
-	TRBJ1-6	TRBV12-3/TRBV12-4	-	CASSPGSVNSPLHF	TGTGCCAGCAGTCCGGGGTCCGTTAATTCACCCCTCCACTTT
-	TRBJ1-1	TRBV18	-	CTSSPTQNTEAFF	TGTACCAGCTCACCAACCCAGAACACTGAAGCTTTCTTT
TRBD2	TRBJ2-1	TRBV9	-	CASSVGLAGPEQFF	TGTGCCAGCAGCGTCGGACTAGCGGGGCCCGAGCAGTTCTTC
TRBD1	TRBJ2-7	TRBV9	many	CASSHNRGLNYNEQYF	TGTGCCAGCAGCCATAACAGGGGGCTAAACTACAATGAGCAGTACTTC
-	TRBJ1-2	TRBV20-1	-	CSARETENYGYTF	TGCAGTGCTAGAGAGACGGAGAACTATGGCTACACCTTC